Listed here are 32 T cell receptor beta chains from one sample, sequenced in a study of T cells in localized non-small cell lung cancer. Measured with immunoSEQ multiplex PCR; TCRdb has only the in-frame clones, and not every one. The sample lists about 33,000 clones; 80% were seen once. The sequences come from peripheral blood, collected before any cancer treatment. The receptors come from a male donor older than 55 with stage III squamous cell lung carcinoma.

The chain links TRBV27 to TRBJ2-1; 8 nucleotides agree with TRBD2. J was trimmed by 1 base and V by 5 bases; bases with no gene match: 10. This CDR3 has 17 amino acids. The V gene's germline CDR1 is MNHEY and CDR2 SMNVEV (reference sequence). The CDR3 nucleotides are TGTGCCAGCAGTCGGGGTAGCGGGATGACTTCCTACAATGAGCAGTTCTTC. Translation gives CASSRGSGMTSYNEQFF.

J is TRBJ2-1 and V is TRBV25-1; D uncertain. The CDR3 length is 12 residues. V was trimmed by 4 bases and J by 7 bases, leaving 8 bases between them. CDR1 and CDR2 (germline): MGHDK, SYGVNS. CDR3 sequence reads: CASSAYQNEQFF. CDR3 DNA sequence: TGTGCCAGCAGTGCCTACCAAAATGAGCAGTTCTTC.

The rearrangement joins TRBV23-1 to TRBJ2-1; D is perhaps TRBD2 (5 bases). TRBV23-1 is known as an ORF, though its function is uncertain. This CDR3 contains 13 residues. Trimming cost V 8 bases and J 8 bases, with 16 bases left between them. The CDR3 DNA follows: TGCGCCAGCGGGGTGACGGCCGGGGATGAGCAGTTCTTC. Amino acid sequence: CASGVTAGDEQFF.

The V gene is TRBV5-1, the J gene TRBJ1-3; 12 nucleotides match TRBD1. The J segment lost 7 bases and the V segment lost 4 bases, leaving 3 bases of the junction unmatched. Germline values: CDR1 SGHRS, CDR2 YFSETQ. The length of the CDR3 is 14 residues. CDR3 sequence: CASSGGQGANTIYF. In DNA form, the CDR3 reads TGCGCCAGCAGCGGGGGACAGGGGGCGAACACCATATATTTT. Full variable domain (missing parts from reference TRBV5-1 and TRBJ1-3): KAGVTQTPRYLIKTRGQQVTLSCSPISGHRSVSWYQQTPGQGLQFLFEYFSETQRNKGNFPGRFSGRQFSNSRSEMNVSTLELGDSALYLCASSGGQGANTIYFGEGSWLTVV.

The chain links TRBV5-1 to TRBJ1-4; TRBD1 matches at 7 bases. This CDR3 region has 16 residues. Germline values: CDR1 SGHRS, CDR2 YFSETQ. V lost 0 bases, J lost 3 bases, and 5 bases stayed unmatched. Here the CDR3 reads CASSLGDSRANEKLFF. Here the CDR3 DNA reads TGCGCCAGCAGCTTGGGGGACAGTAGGGCTAATGAAAAACTGTTTTTT.

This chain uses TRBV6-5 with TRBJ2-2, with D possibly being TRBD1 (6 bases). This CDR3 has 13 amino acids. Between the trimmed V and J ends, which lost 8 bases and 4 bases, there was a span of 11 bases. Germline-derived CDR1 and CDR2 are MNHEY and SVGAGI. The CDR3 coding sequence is TGTGCCAGCCGAACAGGGTTCACCGGGGAGCTGTTTTTT. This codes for CASRTGFTGELFF.

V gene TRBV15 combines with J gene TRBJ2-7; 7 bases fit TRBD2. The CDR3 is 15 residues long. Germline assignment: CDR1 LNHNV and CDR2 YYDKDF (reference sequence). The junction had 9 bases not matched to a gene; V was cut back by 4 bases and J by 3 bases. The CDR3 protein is CATSTGGYLYYEQYF. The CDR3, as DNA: TGTGCCACCAGCACCGGGGGGTACCTTTACTACGAGCAGTACTTC.

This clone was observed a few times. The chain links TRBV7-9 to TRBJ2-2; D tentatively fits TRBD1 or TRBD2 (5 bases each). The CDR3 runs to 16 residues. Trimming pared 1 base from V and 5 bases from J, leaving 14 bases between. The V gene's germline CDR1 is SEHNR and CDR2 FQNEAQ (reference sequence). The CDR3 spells CASSLGTGLGTGELFF. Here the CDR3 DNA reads TGTGCCAGCAGCTTAGGCACGGGGCTAGGGACCGGGGAGCTGTTTTTT. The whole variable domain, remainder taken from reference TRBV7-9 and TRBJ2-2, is DTGVSQNPRHKITKRGQNVTFRCDPISEHNRLYWYRQTLGQGPEFLTYFQNEAQLEKSRLLSDRFSAERPKGSFSTLEIQRTEQGDSAMYLCASSLGTGLGTGELFFGEGSRLTVL.

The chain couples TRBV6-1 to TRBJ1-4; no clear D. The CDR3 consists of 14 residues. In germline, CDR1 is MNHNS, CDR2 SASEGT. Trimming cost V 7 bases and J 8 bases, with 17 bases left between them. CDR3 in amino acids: CASKSLTFGEKLFF. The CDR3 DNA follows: TGTGCCAGCAAATCCCTCACCTTTGGGGAAAAACTGTTTTTT.

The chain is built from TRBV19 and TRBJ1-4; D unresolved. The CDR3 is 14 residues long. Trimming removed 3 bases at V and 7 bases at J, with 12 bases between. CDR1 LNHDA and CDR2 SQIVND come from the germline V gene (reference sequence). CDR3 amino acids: CASSIGLGGEKLFF. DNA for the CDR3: TGTGCCAGTAGTATCGGGCTTGGTGGTGAAAAACTGTTTTTT.

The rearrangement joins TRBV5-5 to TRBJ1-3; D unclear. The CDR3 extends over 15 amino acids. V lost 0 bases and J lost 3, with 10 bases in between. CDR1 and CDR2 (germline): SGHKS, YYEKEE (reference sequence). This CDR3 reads CASSLGLLVGNTIYF. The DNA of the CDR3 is TGTGCCAGCAGCTTGGGACTGCTAGTTGGAAACACCATATATTTT.

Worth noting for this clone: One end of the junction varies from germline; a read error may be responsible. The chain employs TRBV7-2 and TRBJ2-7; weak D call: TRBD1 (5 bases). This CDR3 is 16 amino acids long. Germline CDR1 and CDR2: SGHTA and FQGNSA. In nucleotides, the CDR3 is TGCGCCAGCAGCCAAGATTGGGGCTCCACAACCTACGAGCAGTACTTC. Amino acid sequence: CASSQDWGSTTYEQYF. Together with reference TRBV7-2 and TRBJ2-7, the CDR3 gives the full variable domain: GAGVSQSPSNKVTEKGKDVELRCDPISGHTALYWYRQSLGQGLEFLIYFQGNSAPDKSGLPSDRFSAERTGGSVSTLTIQRTQQEDSAVYLCASSQDWGSTTYEQYFGPGTRLTVT.

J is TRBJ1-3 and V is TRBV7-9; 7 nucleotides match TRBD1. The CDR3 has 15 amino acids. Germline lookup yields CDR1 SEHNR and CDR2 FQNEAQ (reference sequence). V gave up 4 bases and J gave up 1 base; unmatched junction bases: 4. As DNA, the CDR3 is TGTGCCAGCAGCTCGACAGGGAATTCTGGAAACACCATATATTTT. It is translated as CASSSTGNSGNTIYF.

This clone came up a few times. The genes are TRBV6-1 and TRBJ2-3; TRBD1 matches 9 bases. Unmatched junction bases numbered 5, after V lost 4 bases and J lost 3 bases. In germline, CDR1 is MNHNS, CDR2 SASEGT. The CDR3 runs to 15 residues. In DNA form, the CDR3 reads TGTGCCAGCAGTGGAGACAGGGGGGGTACAGATACGCAGTATTTT. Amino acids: CASSGDRGGTDTQYF.

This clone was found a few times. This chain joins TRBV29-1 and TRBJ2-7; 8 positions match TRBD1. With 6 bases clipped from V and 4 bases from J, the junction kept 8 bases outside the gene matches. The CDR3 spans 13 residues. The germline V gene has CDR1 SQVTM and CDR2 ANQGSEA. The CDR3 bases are TGCAGCGTCGAGACGGACAGGGAATACGAGCAGTACTTC. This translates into CSVETDREYEQYF.

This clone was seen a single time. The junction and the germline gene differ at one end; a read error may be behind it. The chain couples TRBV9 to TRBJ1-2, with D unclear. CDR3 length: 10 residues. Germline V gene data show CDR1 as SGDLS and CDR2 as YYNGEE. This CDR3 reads CANSGWGYTF. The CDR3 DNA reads TGTGCCAACAGCGGGTGGGGCTACACCTTC.

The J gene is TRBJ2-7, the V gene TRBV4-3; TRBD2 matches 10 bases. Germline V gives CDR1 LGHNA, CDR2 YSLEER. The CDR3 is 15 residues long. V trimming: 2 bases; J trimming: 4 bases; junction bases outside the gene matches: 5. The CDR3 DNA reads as TGCGCCAGCAGCCAACTGCTAGCGGGAGCGTACGAGCAGTACTTC. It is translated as CASSQLLAGAYEQYF.

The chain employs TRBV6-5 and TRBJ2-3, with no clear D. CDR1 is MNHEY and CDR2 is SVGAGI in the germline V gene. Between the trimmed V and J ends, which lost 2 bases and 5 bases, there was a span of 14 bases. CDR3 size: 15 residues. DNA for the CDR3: TGTGCCAGCAGTTACGGGATAAGGACGGTAGATACGCAGTATTTT. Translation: CASSYGIRTVDTQYF.

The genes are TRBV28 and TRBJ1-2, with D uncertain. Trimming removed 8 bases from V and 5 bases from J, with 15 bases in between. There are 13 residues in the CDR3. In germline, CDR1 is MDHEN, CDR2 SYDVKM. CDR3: CASLGHIGYGYTF. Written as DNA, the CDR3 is TGTGCCAGCCTGGGCCATATCGGTTATGGCTACACCTTC.

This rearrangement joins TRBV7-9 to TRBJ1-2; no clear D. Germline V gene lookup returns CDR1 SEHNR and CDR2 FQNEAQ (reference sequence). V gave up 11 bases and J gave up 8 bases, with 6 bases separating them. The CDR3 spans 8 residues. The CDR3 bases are TGTGCCTCCGGGGGCTACACCTTC. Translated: CASGGYTF.

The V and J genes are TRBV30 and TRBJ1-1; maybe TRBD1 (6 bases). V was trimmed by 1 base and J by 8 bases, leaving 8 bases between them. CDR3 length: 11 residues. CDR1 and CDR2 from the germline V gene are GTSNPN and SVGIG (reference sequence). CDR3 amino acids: CAWSGQVEAFF. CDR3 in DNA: TGTGCCTGGAGTGGACAGGTAGAAGCTTTCTTT.

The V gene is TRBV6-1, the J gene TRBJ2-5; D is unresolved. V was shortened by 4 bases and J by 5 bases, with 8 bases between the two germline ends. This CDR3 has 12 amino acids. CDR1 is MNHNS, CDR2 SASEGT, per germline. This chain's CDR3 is CASSGMRETQYF. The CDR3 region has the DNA TGTGCCAGCAGTGGAATGCGGGAGACCCAGTACTTC.

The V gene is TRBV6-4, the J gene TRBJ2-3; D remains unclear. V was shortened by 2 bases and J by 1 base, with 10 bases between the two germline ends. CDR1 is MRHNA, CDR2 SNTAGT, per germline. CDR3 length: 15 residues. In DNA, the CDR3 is TGTGCCAGCAGTGACAGCCCGTGGGGCACAGATACGCAGTATTTT. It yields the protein CASSDSPWGTDTQYF.

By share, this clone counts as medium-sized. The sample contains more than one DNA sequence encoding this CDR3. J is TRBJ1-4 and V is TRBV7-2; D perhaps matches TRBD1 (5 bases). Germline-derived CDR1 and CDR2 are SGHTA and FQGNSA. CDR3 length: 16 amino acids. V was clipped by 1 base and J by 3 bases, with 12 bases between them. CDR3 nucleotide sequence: TGTGCCAGCAGCTTAGGAGGGACGGCTTCTAATGAAAAACTGTTTTTT. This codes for CASSLGGTASNEKLFF. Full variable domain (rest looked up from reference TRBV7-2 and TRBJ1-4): GAGVSQSPSNKVTEKGKDVELRCDPISGHTALYWYRQSLGQGLEFLIYFQGNSAPDKSGLPSDRFSAERTGGSVSTLTIQRTQQEDSAVYLCASSLGGTASNEKLFFGSGTQLSVL.

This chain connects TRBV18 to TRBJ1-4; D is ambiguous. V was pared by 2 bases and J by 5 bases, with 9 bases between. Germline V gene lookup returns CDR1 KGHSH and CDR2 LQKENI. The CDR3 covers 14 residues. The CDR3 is CASSPIKENEKLFF. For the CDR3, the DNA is TGTGCCAGCTCACCAATTAAGGAGAATGAAAAACTGTTTTTT.

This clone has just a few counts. DNA of the CDR3: TGTGCCAGCAGCGTAGGGCAGCTTAGCGAGCAGTACTTC. Protein: CASSVGQLSEQYF. The chain has TRBV9 and TRBJ2-7; D ambiguous. CDR1 and CDR2 (germline): SGDLS, YYNGEE. The CDR3 spans 13 residues. Trimming cost V 0 bases and J 6 bases, with 10 bases left between them. The variable domain in full, with the rest retrieved from reference TRBV9 and TRBJ2-7, is DSGVTQTPKHLITATGQRVTLRCSPRSGDLSVYWYQQSLDQGLQFLIQYYNGEERAKGNILERFSAQQFPDLHSELNLSSLELGDSALYFCASSVGQLSEQYFGPGTRLTVT.

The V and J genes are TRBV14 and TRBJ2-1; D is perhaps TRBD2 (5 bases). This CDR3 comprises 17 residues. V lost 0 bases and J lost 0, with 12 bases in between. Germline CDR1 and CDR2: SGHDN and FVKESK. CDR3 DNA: TGTGCCAGCAGCCAAGATCAAGTGGGGAGCTCCTACAATGAGCAGTTCTTC. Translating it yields CASSQDQVGSSYNEQFF.

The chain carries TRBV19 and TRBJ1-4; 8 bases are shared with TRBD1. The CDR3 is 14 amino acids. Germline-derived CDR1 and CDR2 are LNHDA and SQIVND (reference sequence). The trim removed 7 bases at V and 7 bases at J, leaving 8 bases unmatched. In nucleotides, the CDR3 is TGTGCCAGTACCGCGCAGGGGGCAATTGAAAAACTGTTTTTT. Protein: CASTAQGAIEKLFF.

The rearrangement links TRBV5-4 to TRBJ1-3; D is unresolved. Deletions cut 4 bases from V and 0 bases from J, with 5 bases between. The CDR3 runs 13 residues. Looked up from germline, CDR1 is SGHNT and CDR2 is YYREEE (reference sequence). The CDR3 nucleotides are TGTGCCAGCAGCGCGGGCTCTGGAAACACCATATATTTT. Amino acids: CASSAGSGNTIYF.

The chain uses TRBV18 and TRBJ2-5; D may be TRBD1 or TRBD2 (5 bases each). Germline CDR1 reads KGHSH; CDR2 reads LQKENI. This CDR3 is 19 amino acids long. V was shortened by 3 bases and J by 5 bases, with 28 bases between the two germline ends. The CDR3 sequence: CASSPQGRSVLVGLETQYF. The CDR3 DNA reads TGTGCCAGCTCACCGCAGGGACGCAGCGTCTTAGTAGGGTTGGAGACCCAGTACTTC.

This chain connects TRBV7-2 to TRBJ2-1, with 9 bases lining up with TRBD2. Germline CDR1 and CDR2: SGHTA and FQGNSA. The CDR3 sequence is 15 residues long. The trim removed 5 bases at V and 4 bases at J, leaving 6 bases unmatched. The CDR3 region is CASSVSSGVYNEQFF. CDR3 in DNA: TGTGCCAGCAGCGTATCTAGCGGGGTATACAATGAGCAGTTCTTC.

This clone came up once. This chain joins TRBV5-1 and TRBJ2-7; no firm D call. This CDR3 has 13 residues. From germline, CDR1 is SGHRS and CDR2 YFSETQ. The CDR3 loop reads CAFNYRFYYEQYF. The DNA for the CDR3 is TGCGCTTTTAACTACAGATTCTACTACGAGCAGTACTTC.